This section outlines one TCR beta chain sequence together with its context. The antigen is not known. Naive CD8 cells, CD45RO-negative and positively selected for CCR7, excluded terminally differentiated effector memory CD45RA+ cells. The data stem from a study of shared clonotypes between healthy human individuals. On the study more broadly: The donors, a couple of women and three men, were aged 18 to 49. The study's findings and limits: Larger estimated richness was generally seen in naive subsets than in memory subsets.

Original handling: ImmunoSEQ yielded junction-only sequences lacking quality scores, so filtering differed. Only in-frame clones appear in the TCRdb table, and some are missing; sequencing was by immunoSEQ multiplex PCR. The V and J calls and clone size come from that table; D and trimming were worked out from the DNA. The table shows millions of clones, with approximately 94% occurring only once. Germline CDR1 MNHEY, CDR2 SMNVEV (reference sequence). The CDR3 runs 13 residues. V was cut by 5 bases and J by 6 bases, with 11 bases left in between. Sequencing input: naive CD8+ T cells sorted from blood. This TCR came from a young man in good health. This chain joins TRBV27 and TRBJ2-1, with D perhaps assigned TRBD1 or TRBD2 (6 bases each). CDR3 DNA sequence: TGTGCCAGCAGTACGGGGGCCCGCAATGAGCAGTTCTTC. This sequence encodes CASSTGARNEQFF.